This T cell receptor beta chain was identified during a study of T cells in Graves' hyperthyroidism and ophthalmopathy. The TCR beta CDR3 regions underwent amplification using RNA transcripts as the source. HTBI primers were used for first-round RT-PCR of the TCR CDR3. One entry per CDR3 protein results from TCRdb running MiXCR on the multiplex PCR reads. The sample shows under 300,000 distinct CDR3 sequences, about 20% of them seen only once. Sequencing input: blood. This TCR came from a man aged 30-40 years with Graves' ophthalmopathy.

The chain's CDR3 is CASSLFQGGLSEQYF. As DNA, the CDR3 is TGTGCCAGCAGCTTGTTTCAGGGAGGCTTGAGCGAGCAGTACTTC. This chain joins TRBV5-5 and TRBJ2-7; possible D gene TRBD2, 6 bases. Germline V CDR1 and CDR2: SGHKS, YYEKEE (reference sequence). V lost 1 base to trimming and J lost 6 bases, with 17 bases between them. This CDR3 spans 15 amino acids. The full variable domain, with the rest looked up from reference TRBV5-5 and TRBJ2-7, is DAGVTQSPTHLIKTRGQQVTLRCSPISGHKSVSWYQQVLGQGPQFIFQYYEKEERGRGNFPDRFSARQFPNYSSELNVNALLLGDSALYLCASSLFQGGLSEQYFGPGTRLTVT.